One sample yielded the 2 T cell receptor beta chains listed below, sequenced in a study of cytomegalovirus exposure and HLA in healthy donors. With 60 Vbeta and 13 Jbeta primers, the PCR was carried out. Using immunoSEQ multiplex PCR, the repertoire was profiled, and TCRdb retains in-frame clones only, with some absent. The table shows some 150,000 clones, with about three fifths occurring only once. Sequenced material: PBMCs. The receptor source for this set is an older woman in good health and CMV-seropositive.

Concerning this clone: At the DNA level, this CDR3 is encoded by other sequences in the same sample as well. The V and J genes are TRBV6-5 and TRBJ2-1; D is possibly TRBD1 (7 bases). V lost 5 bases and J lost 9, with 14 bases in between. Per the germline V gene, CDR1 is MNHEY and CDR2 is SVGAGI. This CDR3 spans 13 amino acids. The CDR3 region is CASSQTQGGEQFF. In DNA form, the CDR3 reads TGTGCCAGCAGTCAAACTCAGGGGGGTGAGCAGTTCTTC.

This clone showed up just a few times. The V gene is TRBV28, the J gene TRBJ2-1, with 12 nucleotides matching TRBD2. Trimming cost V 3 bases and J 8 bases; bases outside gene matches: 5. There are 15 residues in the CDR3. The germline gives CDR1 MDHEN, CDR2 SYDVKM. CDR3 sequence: CASSFRRLAGDEQFF. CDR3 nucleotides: TGTGCCAGCAGTTTTAGGAGACTAGCGGGAGATGAGCAGTTCTTC.